This T cell receptor beta chain was found in a study of blood T cell repertoires in COVID-19. About the research overall: Samples of COVID-19 (acute and convalescent) were obtained from the United States, Italy and Spain.

Germline V lookup: CDR1 SEHNR, CDR2 FQNEAQ (reference sequence). Between the trimmed V and J ends, which lost 5 bases and 6 bases, there was a span of 14 bases. This CDR3 has 15 amino acids. Enrollees, roughly 18 to 90 years old, lived in about two dozen US areas. Cohort placement rested on clinical history that participants reported themselves. Sequenced by immunoSEQ multiplex PCR; TCRdb stores in-frame clones only, minus some. The sample includes 150,000 to 200,000 clones, more than 65% of them seen just once. Sample: PBMCs or T cells enriched from blood (not recorded which). The origin of this receptor is a man in his forties or fifties who had recovered from COVID-19. The chain is built from TRBV7-9 and TRBJ1-6, with D hard to call. The DNA for the CDR3 is TGTGCCAGCAGCCCCACATCGGGGAGTAATTCACCCCTCCACTTT. It specifies CASSPTSGSNSPLHF.